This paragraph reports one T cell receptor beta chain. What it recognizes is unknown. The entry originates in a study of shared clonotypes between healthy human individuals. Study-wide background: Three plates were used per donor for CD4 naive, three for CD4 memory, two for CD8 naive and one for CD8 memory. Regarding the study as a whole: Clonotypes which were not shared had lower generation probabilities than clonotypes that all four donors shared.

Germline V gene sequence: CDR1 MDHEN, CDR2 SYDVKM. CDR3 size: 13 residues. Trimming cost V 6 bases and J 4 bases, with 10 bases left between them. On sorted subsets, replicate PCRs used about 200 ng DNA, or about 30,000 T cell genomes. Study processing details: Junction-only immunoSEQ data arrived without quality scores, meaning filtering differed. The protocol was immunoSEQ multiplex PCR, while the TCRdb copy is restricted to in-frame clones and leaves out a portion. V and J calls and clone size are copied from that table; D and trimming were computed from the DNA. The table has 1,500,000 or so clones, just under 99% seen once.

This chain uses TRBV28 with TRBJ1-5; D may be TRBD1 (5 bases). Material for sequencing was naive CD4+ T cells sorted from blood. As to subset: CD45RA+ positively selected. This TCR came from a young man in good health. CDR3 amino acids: CASRGVWNQPQHF. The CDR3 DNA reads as TGTGCCAGCAGGGGGGTGTGGAATCAGCCCCAGCATTTT.